The rows below give T cell receptor beta chains drawn from one sample of a study of PD-1 blockade in classical Hodgkin lymphoma. The assay was immunoSEQ multiplex PCR, and TCRdb's table has in-frame clones only and misses some. The sample has thousands of clones; more than 60% are singletons. Sequencing was performed on peripheral blood mononuclear cells (PBMCs), taken at baseline. The receptor source for this set is a human donor with classical Hodgkin lymphoma. Both conserved end residues are part of each CDR3. Each record gives: J gene, clone size, D gene, V gene, CDR3 DNA, CDR3 protein. The D gene is left open where the match is weak. Not all rows give a size; the values are once, few, many and, for expanded clones, a class.

TRBJ1-5 | . | . | TRBV7-9 | TGTGCCAGCAGCTTAGTCCGACGTGGCGGTGAGCCTCAGCCCCAGCATTTT | CASSLVRRGGEPQPQHF
TRBJ1-1 | . | . | TRBV5-1 | TGCGCCAGCAGCTTTCAGGGTAACACTGAAGCTTTCTTT | CASSFQGNTEAFF
TRBJ1-3 | . | . | TRBV19 | TGTGCCAGTAGTCGGGTACAAGGAAACACCATATATTTT | CASSRVQGNTIYF
TRBJ1-3 | . | TRBD1 | TRBV6-1 | TGTGCCAGCATGAGACAGGGCTCTGGAAACACCATATATTTT | CASMRQGSGNTIYF
TRBJ2-2 | few | . | TRBV11-1 | TGTGCCAGCAGGCAGGCTCGTTCGAACACCGGGGAGCTGTTTTTT | CASRQARSNTGELFF
TRBJ1-1 | . | TRBD1 | TRBV5-1 | TGCGCCAGCAGCTGGACAGGGGGCTGGACTGAAGCTCTCTTT | CASSWTGGWTEALF
TRBJ2-1 | . | TRBD2 | TRBV19 | TGTGCCAGTGTAGCGGGTGGGAACTACAATGAGCAGTTCTTC | CASVAGGNYNEQFF
TRBJ1-6 | few | . | TRBV29-1 | TGCAGCGTTGGTGAAGGGGATTCACCCCTCCACTTT | CSVGEGDSPLHF
TRBJ1-5 | few | . | TRBV2 | TGTGCCAGCAGTGATTCAGGCGATAGCAATCAGCCCCAGCATTTT | CASSDSGDSNQPQHF
TRBJ2-3 | . | . | TRBV5-1 | TGCGCCAGCAGCTTCGCCGGGGCCGGCACAGATACGCAGTATTTT | CASSFAGAGTDTQYF
TRBJ2-1 | . | . | TRBV27 | TGTGCCAGCAGTCCCGGCAGCTCCTACAATGAGCAGTTCTTC | CASSPGSSYNEQFF
TRBJ1-5 | . | . | TRBV9 | TGTGCCAGCAGCGTAGGGTGGGCAGGGGATCAGCCCCAGCATTTT | CASSVGWAGDQPQHF
TRBJ1-1 | . | . | TRBV4-1 | TGCGCCAGCAGCCCCCCCCAGGTTGCGAACACTGAAGCTTTCTTT | CASSPPQVANTEAFF
TRBJ1-2 | . | . | TRBV29-1 | TGCAGCGTTGGATCCGACTATGGCTACACCTTC | CSVGSDYGYTF
TRBJ2-7 | . | TRBD1 | TRBV5-1 | TGCGCCAGCAGAACAGGGGTCTCCTACGAGCAGTACTTC | CASRTGVSYEQYF
TRBJ2-5 | . | TRBD1 | TRBV7-3 | TGTGCCAGCAGCCCCACAGGGGGCAGGGAGACCCAGTACTTC | CASSPTGGRETQYF
TRBJ1-3 | . | . | TRBV19 | TGTGCCAGTAGTATAGATCTATGGGAAGAACGAAACACCATATATTTT | CASSIDLWEERNTIYF
TRBJ2-7 | . | . | TRBV4-2 | TGTGCCAGCAGCCCTACGACGTCGTCTTACGAGCAGTACTTC | CASSPTTSSYEQYF
TRBJ2-3 | . | . | TRBV6-6 | TGTGCCAGCAGCCCAGACTCCCGCACAGATACGCAGTATTTT | CASSPDSRTDTQYF
TRBJ2-1 | . | TRBD1 | TRBV6-5 | TGTGCCAGCAGTCTCGACAGGGGGGTCCAAGGGGAGCAGTTCTTC | CASSLDRGVQGEQFF
TRBJ1-5 | . | . | TRBV4-1 | TGCGCCAGCAGCTTCCGGGCTCCCAATCAGCCCCAGCATTTT | CASSFRAPNQPQHF
TRBJ2-3 | . | . | TRBV7-2 | TGTGCCAGCAGCTCGTGGGTGGGAAGCACAGATACGCAGTATTTT | CASSSWVGSTDTQYF
TRBJ2-4 | . | . | TRBV27 | TGTGCCAGCAGTTTCCTCACCGGGACGGCTCAGTACTTC | CASSFLTGTAQYF
TRBJ1-5 | few | . | TRBV6-1 | TGTGCCAGCAGTGGGGGGTACAATCAGCCCCAGCATTTT | CASSGGYNQPQHF
TRBJ2-1 | . | . | TRBV6-6 | TGTGCCAGCAGCCTAGAGGCTGAGCAGTTCTTC | CASSLEAEQFF
TRBJ1-1 | once | . | TRBV5-1 | TGCGCCAGCAGCTTGCGGGGCGTAGGAAACACTGAAGCTTTCTTT | CASSLRGVGNTEAFF
TRBJ2-2 | . | . | TRBV19 | TGTGCCAGTAGGGTCCGGATTTTAGCGAACACCGGGGAGCTGTTTTTT | CASRVRILANTGELFF
TRBJ2-7 | . | TRBD1 | TRBV4-3 | TGCGCCAGCAGCCAAGGGGACAGGACCTACGAGCAGTACTTC | CASSQGDRTYEQYF
TRBJ1-1 | . | TRBD1 | TRBV6-5 | TGTGCCAGCAGTTACGGGACAGGGATGAACACTGAAGCTTTCTTT | CASSYGTGMNTEAFF
TRBJ1-2 | . | TRBD1 | TRBV6-1 | TGTGCCAGCAGTGAAGCTTCCCGGGACAGGGCCGGCTACACCTTC | CASSEASRDRAGYTF
TRBJ2-2 | once | . | TRBV11-3 | TGTGCCAGCAGCTTATTAAGGGGCACCGGGGAGCTGTTTTTT | CASSLLRGTGELFF
TRBJ1-1 | . | . | TRBV27 | TGTGCCAGCAGTTTAACGGGGCCTGAGGAAGCTTTCTTT | CASSLTGPEEAFF
TRBJ2-1 | . | . | TRBV11-3 | TGTGCCACCGCGCCGTCCTACAATGAGCAGTTCTTC | CATAPSYNEQFF
TRBJ2-5 | . | . | TRBV6-5 | TGTGCCAGCAGTTACTCGGGTAGGCTGCAAGAGACCCAGTACTTC | CASSYSGRLQETQYF
TRBJ2-3 | . | TRBD1 | TRBV6-1 | TGTGCCAGCAGTGATGGGACAGGGCTTGGGACAGATACGCAGTATTTT | CASSDGTGLGTDTQYF